The present T cell receptor (beta chain) was sequenced within a study of T cell changes during pregnancy in multiple sclerosis. V was shortened by 5 bases and J by 7 bases, with 14 bases between the two germline ends. The CDR3 loop spans 14 amino acids. The V gene's germline CDR1 is SEHNR and CDR2 FQNEAQ (reference sequence). Method: immunoSEQ multiplex PCR; TCRdb's copy keeps in-frame clones and lacks some. Here the sample spans roughly 60,000 clones, roughly 95% being singletons. This receptor was taken from a female donor with multiple sclerosis, enrolled in a pregnancy study. Sequencing used CD4+ T cells from peripheral blood mononuclear cells, obtained before pregnancy. The chain recombines TRBV7-9 with TRBJ2-2; D may be TRBD2 (5 bases). This CDR3 reads CASSNFEAGGELFF. DNA for the CDR3: TGTGCCAGCAGCAATTTCGAGGCGGGCGGGGAGCTGTTTTTT. Full variable domain (missing parts from reference TRBV7-9 and TRBJ2-2): DTGVSQNPRHKITKRGQNVTFRCDPISEHNRLYWYRQTLGQGPEFLTYFQNEAQLEKSRLLSDRFSAERPKGSFSTLEIQRTEQGDSAMYLCASSNFEAGGELFFGEGSRLTVL.